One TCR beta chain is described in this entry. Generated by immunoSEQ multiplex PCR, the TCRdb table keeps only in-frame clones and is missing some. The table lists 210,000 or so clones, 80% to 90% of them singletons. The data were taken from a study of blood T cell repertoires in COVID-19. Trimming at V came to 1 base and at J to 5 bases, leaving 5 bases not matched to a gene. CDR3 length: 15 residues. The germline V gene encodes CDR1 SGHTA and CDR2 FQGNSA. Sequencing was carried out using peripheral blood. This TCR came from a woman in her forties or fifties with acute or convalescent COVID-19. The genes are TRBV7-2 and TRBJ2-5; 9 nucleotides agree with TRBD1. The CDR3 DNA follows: TGTGCCAGCAGCTTAGTCGGGACAGGGCCGGAGACCCAGTACTTC. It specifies CASSLVGTGPETQYF.